A selection of T cell receptor beta chains follows, all from one sample in a study of blood T cell repertoires in COVID-19. Profiling relied on immunoSEQ multiplex PCR, and the TCRdb table lists in-frame clones only, not all of them. The sample shows more than 300,000 clones, around 92% of them seen only once. Sequencing used peripheral blood. All receptors come from a young man who had recovered from COVID-19. Each CDR3 is given with its conserved first and last residue. A D gene is named only where the DNA matches it firmly. A row's size may be missing; if present it is once, few, many or a size class.

J gene: TRBJ2-7
CDR3 length: 13
D gene: TRBD1
V gene: TRBV6-5
clone size: -
CDR3 protein: CASSPRGTYEQYF
CDR3 DNA: TGTGCCAGCAGCCCCAGGGGGACCTACGAGCAGTACTTC

J gene: TRBJ1-2
CDR3 length: 15
D gene: -
V gene: TRBV5-6
clone size: -
CDR3 protein: CASSLAGRGDYGYTF
CDR3 DNA: TGTGCCAGCAGCTTGGCCGGCAGGGGAGACTATGGCTACACCTTC

J gene: TRBJ1-5
CDR3 length: 14
D gene: -
V gene: TRBV10-3
clone size: -
CDR3 protein: CAISELHADQPQHF
CDR3 DNA: TGTGCCATCAGTGAGCTACATGCGGATCAGCCCCAGCATTTT

J gene: TRBJ2-1
CDR3 length: 17
D gene: TRBD2
V gene: TRBV4-1
clone size: -
CDR3 protein: CASSHRGGGGAHNEQFF
CDR3 DNA: TGCGCCAGCAGCCACCGCGGGGGCGGGGGGGCCCACAATGAGCAGTTCTTC

J gene: TRBJ2-7
CDR3 length: 14
D gene: TRBD1
V gene: TRBV27
clone size: -
CDR3 protein: CASSPRGFSYEQYF
CDR3 DNA: TGTGCCAGCAGTCCCAGGGGGTTCAGCTACGAGCAGTACTTC

J gene: TRBJ2-2
CDR3 length: 16
D gene: -
V gene: TRBV10-3
clone size: once
CDR3 protein: CAISDFGSGATGELFF
CDR3 DNA: TGTGCCATCAGTGATTTCGGGTCAGGGGCGACCGGGGAGCTGTTTTTT

J gene: TRBJ2-7
CDR3 length: 14
D gene: TRBD1
V gene: TRBV2
clone size: -
CDR3 protein: CASSEGSGGYEQYF
CDR3 DNA: TGTGCCAGCAGTGAGGGGTCAGGGGGCTACGAGCAGTACTTC

J gene: TRBJ2-2
CDR3 length: 16
D gene: -
V gene: TRBV11-3
clone size: -
CDR3 protein: CASSLGGTVNTGELFF
CDR3 DNA: TGTGCCAGCAGCTTAGGCGGGACGGTGAACACCGGGGAGCTGTTTTTT

J gene: TRBJ2-3
CDR3 length: 14
D gene: -
V gene: TRBV19
clone size: -
CDR3 protein: CASSRTGSADTQYF
CDR3 DNA: TGTGCCAGTAGTAGGACGGGGAGTGCAGATACGCAGTATTTT

J gene: TRBJ1-6
CDR3 length: 15
D gene: -
V gene: TRBV18
clone size: -
CDR3 protein: CASSPNPEVASPLHF
CDR3 DNA: TGTGCCAGCTCACCGAACCCTGAAGTGGCTTCACCCCTCCACTTT

J gene: TRBJ2-7
CDR3 length: 14
D gene: TRBD2
V gene: TRBV13
clone size: -
CDR3 protein: CASSRGVSTYEQYF
CDR3 DNA: TGTGCCAGCAGCCGGGGGGTTTCGACTTACGAGCAGTACTTC

J gene: TRBJ2-5
CDR3 length: 13
D gene: -
V gene: TRBV11-3
clone size: -
CDR3 protein: CASSPGTQETQYF
CDR3 DNA: TGTGCCAGCAGCCCCGGGACTCAAGAGACCCAGTACTTC

J gene: TRBJ2-7
CDR3 length: 13
D gene: -
V gene: TRBV10-2
clone size: -
CDR3 protein: CASSDLSAYEQYF
CDR3 DNA: TGCGCCAGCAGTGATTTGTCCGCCTACGAGCAGTACTTC

J gene: TRBJ2-5
CDR3 length: 15
D gene: TRBD1
V gene: TRBV6-5
clone size: -
CDR3 protein: CASTNRQGNGETQYF
CDR3 DNA: TGTGCCAGCACGAACCGACAGGGGAATGGAGAGACCCAGTACTTC

J gene: TRBJ2-1
CDR3 length: 18
D gene: TRBD2
V gene: TRBV29-1
clone size: -
CDR3 protein: CSVEWASGSGSSYNEQFF
CDR3 DNA: TGCAGCGTTGAGTGGGCTAGCGGGAGTGGGAGCTCCTACAATGAGCAGTTCTTC

J gene: TRBJ2-1
CDR3 length: 16
D gene: TRBD2
V gene: TRBV11-2
clone size: few
CDR3 protein: CASSPSGGPPYNEQFF
CDR3 DNA: TGTGCCAGCAGCCCTAGCGGGGGCCCCCCCTACAATGAGCAGTTCTTC